This TCR beta chain comes out of a study of blood T cell repertoires in COVID-19. In the study overall: Material from acute and convalescent COVID-19 was sourced from the United States, Italy and Spain. Nucleic acid was either cDNA or gDNA, and it came from T cells, B-cell-depleted T cells, or PBMCs.

Some clones are missing from TCRdb's copy, which holds only in-frame ones; the method was immunoSEQ multiplex PCR. The sample has about 96,000 clones; over 85% are singletons. The CDR3 is 13 amino acids. Germline V gene lookup returns CDR1 SSHAT and CDR2 FNYEAQ (reference sequence). The sample holds one count of this clone. One end of the junction varies from germline; a read error may be responsible. The gene calls are TRBV7-7 and TRBJ2-2, with D possibly being TRBD2 (5 bases). This clonotype was obtained from a human donor with COVID-19, enrolled during active disease. The donor label of this sample is uncertain. The sample comprised peripheral blood. CDR3 sequence reads: CASSLDGVGELFF. The DNA for the CDR3 is TGTGCTAGCAGCTTAGACGGGGTGGGGGAGCTGTTTTTT. The whole variable domain, remainder taken from reference TRBV7-7 and TRBJ2-2, is GAGVSQSPRYKVTKRGQDVTLRCDPISSHATLYWYQQALGQGPEFLTYFNYEAQPDKSGLPSDRFSAERPEGSISTLTIQRTEQRDSAMYRCASSLDGVGELFFGEGSRLTVL.